What follows is one TCR beta chain and its context. A read error likely explains this, since a far larger clone differs by one base. This record belongs to a study of low-dose radiotherapy and immunotherapy resistance in tumors. Study at large: Cohort 1 was treated with 0.5 Gy per fraction at 2-week intervals, amounting to 6.5 Gy overall. A dose of 1 Gy per fraction every two weeks went to Cohort 2, totaling 13 Gy over 26 weeks. Aspirin was administered orally at 300 mg daily for four cycles, commencing on cycle 1 day 1.

Primers targeting TRAV and TRBV primed first-strand cDNA, covering alpha and beta chains. A constant-region primer paired with the V-primer adapter amplified TCRs over approximately 20 PCR cycles. TCRdb called the reads again in MiXCR, with one record for every CDR3 protein. The top ten hold 5.5% to 8.5% of the sample, which has about 64,000 distinct CDR3 sequences, about 25% seen once. Time point indicated: before trial treatment. Nivolumab, ipilimumab, aspirin, low-dose cyclophosphamide and low-dose radiotherapy were given to donors. This CDR3 spans 15 amino acids. Sequenced here: PBMCs, sampled before treatment. This clonotype originated in a male donor with rectosigmoid adenocarcinoma. The chain uses TRBV21-1 and TRBJ2-5; the table calls TRBD2, which could not be checked here. TRBV21-1 is noted as a pseudogene. CDR3 residues: CASSKAYLPYNEQYF. Here the CDR3 DNA reads TGTGCCAGCAGCAAAGCCTATTTGCCCTACAATGAGCAGTACTTC.